The 25 T cell receptor beta chains presented below share a single source sample, sequenced in a study of Graves' ophthalmopathy and Graves' hyperthyroidism. Using RNA transcripts, the TCR beta CDR3 regions were amplified. RT-PCR in the first round used HTBI primers; a second-round multiplex PCR followed. TCRdb reprocessed the multiplex PCR reads with MiXCR, giving one entry per CDR3 protein. The table has roughly 700,000 distinct CDR3 sequences, roughly two fifths seen once. The source material was peripheral blood. The receptors were sampled from an adult man with Graves' ophthalmopathy.

This clonotype was observed a few times. The J gene is TRBJ2-7, the V gene TRBV6-6; perhaps TRBD2 as D (6 bases). With 7 bases removed from V and 7 bases from J, the gap between germline ends came to 20 bases. The CDR3 loop spans 14 amino acids. In germline, CDR1 is MNHNY, CDR2 SVGAGI (reference sequence). CDR3 in amino acids: CASKRRQSGEEQYF. CDR3 bases: TGTGCCAGCAAGAGGCGTCAGTCGGGAGAAGAGCAGTACTTC.

The V and J genes are TRBV2 and TRBJ2-7; D is unclear. V was trimmed by 8 bases and J by 3 bases, leaving 11 bases between them. The CDR3 has 12 residues. Per germline, CDR1 SNHLY and CDR2 FYNNEI. CDR3 amino acids: CASVVRSYEQYF. The CDR3, as DNA: TGTGCCAGCGTTGTACGGAGCTACGAGCAGTACTTC.

The chain couples TRBV29-1 to TRBJ1-2; 7 bases align to TRBD1. The length of the CDR3 is 15 residues. In germline, CDR1 is SQVTM, CDR2 ANQGSEA. With 2 bases clipped from V and 2 bases from J, the junction kept 8 bases outside the gene matches. This chain's CDR3 is CSVEPQGTANYGYTF. As DNA, the CDR3 is TGCAGCGTTGAACCTCAGGGGACAGCCAACTATGGCTACACCTTC.

The rearrangement links TRBV9 to TRBJ1-4, with 8 bases identical to TRBD1. The J segment lost 8 bases and the V segment lost 3 bases, leaving 12 bases of the junction unmatched. The CDR3 runs 16 residues. CDR1 is SGDLS and CDR2 is YYNGEE in the germline V gene. In DNA form, the CDR3 reads TGTGCCAGCAGCGCCAGTCCCGGACAGGGAAACGAAAAACTGTTTTTT. Protein: CASSASPGQGNEKLFF.

This clonotype was observed at least ten times. The chain is built from TRBV7-9 and TRBJ2-7, with D perhaps being TRBD1 or TRBD2 (6 bases each). V shed 3 bases and J shed 0 bases, with 9 bases lying between them. CDR1 and CDR2 (germline): SEHNR, FQNEAQ (reference sequence). This CDR3 is built from 14 residues. In DNA form, the CDR3 reads TGTGCCAGCAGCTTGGGGGGCCCCTCCTACGAGCAGTACTTC. This encodes CASSLGGPSYEQYF.

The V and J genes are TRBV6-5 and TRBJ1-1; D may be TRBD1 (5 bases). CDR3 size: 14 residues. Germline CDR1 reads MNHEY; CDR2 reads SVGAGI. CDR3 region: CTDYPRDLVTEAFF. The CDR3 DNA follows: TGTACCGATTACCCCCGGGACCTCGTTACTGAAGCTTTCTTT.

This chain links TRBV10-2 with TRBJ1-1; 7 nucleotides align to TRBD1. The CDR3 is 15 residues long. V was pared by 2 bases and J by 2 bases, with 5 bases of the junction left unmatched. CDR1 and CDR2 from the germline V gene are WSHSY and SAAADI. CDR3 protein: CASSEIRDRNTEAFF. The DNA for the CDR3 is TGCGCCAGCAGTGAGATACGGGACAGAAACACTGAAGCTTTCTTT.

The chain carries TRBV25-1 and TRBJ1-6; tentative D call: TRBD1 (6 bases). V dropped 5 bases and J dropped 8 bases, with 13 bases sitting between them. This CDR3 has 14 residues. In germline, CDR1 is MGHDK, CDR2 SYGVNS. The CDR3 region is CASSLGGAYSPLHF. CDR3 bases: TGTGCCAGCAGTTTGGGGGGCGCATATTCACCCCTCCACTTT.

In its sample, this clonotype was seen many times. V gene TRBV9 combines with J gene TRBJ1-2; D is ambiguous. Germline V gene data show CDR1 as SGDLS and CDR2 as YYNGEE. This CDR3 comprises 13 residues. Trimming pared 4 bases from V and 4 bases from J, leaving 11 bases between. CDR3 sequence (DNA): TGTGCCAGCAGCCCCGACGAGAGCTATGGCTACACCTTC. It translates to CASSPDESYGYTF.

The chain has TRBV20-1 and TRBJ2-7; 11 bases are a match to TRBD2. This CDR3 comprises 14 residues. The V and J ends lost 6 bases and 3 bases, in that order; junction bases with no gene match: 7. Germline V gives CDR1 DFQATT, CDR2 SNEGSKA (reference sequence). CDR3 DNA: TGCAGTGCGCATACTAGCGGGAGCAACTACGAGCAGTACTTC. It codes for CSAHTSGSNYEQYF.

V is TRBV9 and J is TRBJ2-5; D possibly corresponds to TRBD1 (6 bases). The germline CDR1 and CDR2 sequences are SGDLS and YYNGEE. There are 12 residues in the CDR3. V lost 7 bases and J 0 bases, leaving 7 bases between the germline ends. CDR3 nucleotide sequence: TGTGCCAGCGGGACAAACCAAGAGACCCAGTACTTC. Its translation: CASGTNQETQYF.

Many counts were recorded for this clonotype. The gene calls are TRBV14 and TRBJ2-2; TRBD1 matches 8 bases. Trimming at V came to 4 bases and at J to 6 bases, leaving 4 bases not matched to a gene. This CDR3 contains 14 residues. Germline V gives CDR1 SGHDN, CDR2 FVKESK. The CDR3 sequence is CASSLPDRAGELFF. Here the CDR3 DNA reads TGTGCCAGCAGCCTACCGGACAGGGCCGGGGAGCTGTTTTTT.

This clonotype has more than one count but fewer than ten. The V gene is TRBV7-2, the J gene TRBJ2-7, with D perhaps TRBD1 (5 bases). Per germline, CDR1 SGHTA and CDR2 FQGNSA. The CDR3 runs 13 residues. The V end was cut by 6 bases, the J end by 3 bases, with 12 bases between. CDR3 in amino acids: CASSPKQGYEQYF. The CDR3, as DNA: TGTGCCAGCAGTCCCAAGCAGGGCTACGAGCAGTACTTC.

This clonotype occurred once. The genes are TRBV7-6 and TRBJ1-4; tentatively, D is TRBD1 (5 bases). The ends were cut back, 5 bases at V and 10 bases at J, with 17 bases in the middle. The CDR3 has 14 residues. Germline CDR1 is SGHVS and CDR2 is FNYEAQ. The CDR3 DNA sequence: TGTGCCAGCAGCCGGGGCAGGACTTCTGGAAAACTGTTTTTT. It is translated as CASSRGRTSGKLFF.

The rearrangement links TRBV10-3 to TRBJ1-1; no firm D call. Germline loops: CDR1 ENHRY, CDR2 SYGVKD. This CDR3 has 14 residues. The V end was cut by 1 base, the J end by 3 bases, with 9 bases between. The CDR3 reads CAISEFAGDTEAFF. CDR3 nucleotides: TGTGCCATCAGTGAGTTCGCCGGGGACACTGAAGCTTTCTTT.

V is TRBV9 and J is TRBJ2-5; 7 positions match TRBD1. The CDR3 has 15 residues. The germline V gene encodes CDR1 SGDLS and CDR2 YYNGEE. With V trimmed by 3 bases and J by 2 bases, 7 bases remained unmatched. Here the CDR3 reads CASSEAGTEQETQYF. CDR3 DNA: TGTGCCAGCAGCGAAGCCGGGACAGAACAAGAGACCCAGTACTTC.

To note about this clonotype: One end of the junction varies from germline; a read error may be responsible. The chain combines TRBV11-2 with TRBJ2-7; 13 nucleotides match TRBD2. Germline loops: CDR1 SGHAT, CDR2 FQNNGV. The CDR3 length is 15 residues. CDR3 DNA sequence: TGTGCCAGCTCCCCGGGGACTAGCGGGACATACGAGCAGAACTTC. Its protein product is CASSPGTSGTYEQNF. Variable domain in full (rest from reference TRBV11-2 and TRBJ2-7): EAGVAQSPRYKIIEKRQSVAFWCNPISGHATLYWYQQILGQGPKLLIQFQNNGVVDDSQLPKDRFSAERLKGVDSTLKIQPAKLEDSAVYLCASSPGTSGTYEQNFGPGTRLTVT.

The sample holds many counts of this clonotype. This chain joins TRBV20-1 and TRBJ2-7; 10 bases are shared with TRBD2. Germline V gene data show CDR1 as DFQATT and CDR2 as SNEGSKA (reference sequence). After removal of 6 bases from V and 2 bases from J, the junction contained 7 bases not matched to a gene. This CDR3 has 14 residues. The CDR3 loop reads CSALNSGRTYEQYF. The CDR3, as DNA: TGCAGTGCACTCAATAGCGGGAGGACCTACGAGCAGTACTTC.

This clonotype was picked up a small number of times. The chain uses TRBV20-1 and TRBJ1-5; 7 nucleotides agree with TRBD1. V lost 6 bases, J lost 4 bases, and 9 bases stayed unmatched. Germline V gene data show CDR1 as DFQATT and CDR2 as SNEGSKA (reference sequence). The CDR3 extends over 14 amino acids. For the CDR3, the DNA is TGCAGTGCGCGACAGGGAGGATTGAATCAGCCCCAGCATTTT. This sequence encodes CSARQGGLNQPQHF.

J is TRBJ1-5 and V is TRBV29-1; D remains unclear. The germline V gene encodes CDR1 SQVTM and CDR2 ANQGSEA. Between the trimmed V and J ends, which lost 1 base and 8 bases, there was a span of 6 bases. The CDR3 length is 11 residues. CDR3 sequence reads: CSVEGNEPQHF. CDR3 sequence (DNA): TGCAGCGTTGAAGGGAATGAGCCCCAGCATTTT. The whole variable domain, filled in from reference TRBV29-1 and TRBJ1-5, reads SAVISQKPSRDICQRGTSLTIQCQVDSQVTMMFWYRQQPGQSLTLIATANQGSEATYESGFVIDKFPISRPNLTFSTLTVSNMSPEDSSIYLCSVEGNEPQHFGDGTRLSIL.

This clonotype turned up a few times. The chain employs TRBV20-1 and TRBJ2-5; 7 bases align to TRBD1. Looked up from germline, CDR1 is DFQATT and CDR2 is SNEGSKA (reference sequence). J was trimmed by 5 bases and V by 7 bases; bases with no gene match: 10. The CDR3 consists of 13 residues. CDR3 residues: CSGITGVSETQYF. DNA of the CDR3: TGCAGTGGCATAACAGGGGTTTCGGAGACCCAGTACTTC.

This clonotype was picked up many times. The chain uses TRBV15 and TRBJ2-5; D is possibly TRBD1 or TRBD2 (5 bases each). Germline lookup yields CDR1 LNHNV and CDR2 YYDKDF (reference sequence). The CDR3 extends over 12 amino acids. V lost 9 bases and J 5 bases, leaving 13 bases between the germline ends. The CDR3 loop is CATGRGLETQYF. The CDR3 nucleotides are TGTGCCACGGGTCGGGGCCTGGAGACCCAGTACTTC.

The J gene is TRBJ1-4, the V gene TRBV11-2, with D unclear. Trimming took 5 bases from V and 4 from J, leaving 14 bases between them. From germline, CDR1 is SGHAT and CDR2 FQNNGV. The CDR3 totals 15 residues. The CDR3 protein is CASSPDVSFNEKLFF. CDR3 nucleotide sequence: TGTGCCAGCAGCCCAGATGTTAGCTTTAATGAAAAACTGTTTTTT.

This clonotype was picked up a small number of times. The chain has TRBV7-9 and TRBJ1-1; perhaps TRBD1 as D (5 bases). CDR3 size: 13 residues. Germline CDR1 is SEHNR and CDR2 is FQNEAQ (reference sequence). The V gene lost 8 bases and the J gene lost 2 bases, with 12 bases spanning the gap. This chain's CDR3 is CASAWGSNTEAFF. The CDR3 DNA reads TGTGCCAGCGCCTGGGGGAGTAACACTGAAGCTTTCTTT.

This clonotype turned up a few times. The chain carries TRBV7-2 and TRBJ2-5; 11 bases match TRBD2. Germline CDR1 SGHTA, CDR2 FQGNSA. J was trimmed by 7 bases and V by 1 base; bases with no gene match: 8. There are 16 residues in the CDR3. The DNA for the CDR3 is TGTGCCAGCAGCTTAGTGGCTAGCGGGGGGCCTTCGACCCAGTACTTC. Translating it yields CASSLVASGGPSTQYF.